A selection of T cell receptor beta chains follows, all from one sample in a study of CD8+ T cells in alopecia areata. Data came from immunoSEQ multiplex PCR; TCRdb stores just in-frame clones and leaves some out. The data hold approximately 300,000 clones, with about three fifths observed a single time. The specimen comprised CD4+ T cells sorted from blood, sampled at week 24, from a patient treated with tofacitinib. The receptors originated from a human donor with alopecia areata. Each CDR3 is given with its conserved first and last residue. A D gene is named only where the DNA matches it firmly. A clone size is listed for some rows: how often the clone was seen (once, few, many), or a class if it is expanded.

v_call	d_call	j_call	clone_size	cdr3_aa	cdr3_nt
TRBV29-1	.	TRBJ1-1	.	CSAVGLGTEAFF	TGCAGCGCCGTGGGACTCGGTACTGAAGCTTTCTTT
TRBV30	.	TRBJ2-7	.	CAWRKTEYYEQYF	TGTGCCTGGAGGAAGACAGAGTACTACGAGCAGTACTTC
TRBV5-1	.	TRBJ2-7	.	CASSFGQGTHEQYF	TGCGCCAGCAGCTTCGGGCAGGGTACCCACGAGCAGTACTTC
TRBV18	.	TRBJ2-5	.	CASSPGPAETQYF	TGTGCCAGCTCACCCGGACCGGCTGAGACCCAGTACTTC
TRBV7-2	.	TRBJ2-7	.	CASSFREGLSSYEQYF	TGTGCCAGCAGCTTCCGAGAGGGGTTGAGCTCCTACGAGCAGTACTTC
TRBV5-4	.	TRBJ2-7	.	CASSLSTASYEQYF	TGTGCCAGCAGCTTAAGCACCGCCTCCTACGAGCAGTACTTC
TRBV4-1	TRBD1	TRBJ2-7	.	CASSQVQGPYEQYF	TGCGCCAGCAGCCAAGTACAGGGGCCCTACGAGCAGTACTTC
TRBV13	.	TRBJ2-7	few	CASSFKRVRQDSYEQYF	TGTGCCAGCAGCTTTAAGAGAGTACGACAGGATTCCTACGAGCAGTACTTC
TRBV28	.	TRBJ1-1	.	CASPGEQGANTEAFF	TGTGCCAGCCCAGGGGAACAGGGCGCGAACACTGAAGCTTTCTTT
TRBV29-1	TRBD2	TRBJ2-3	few	CSVEGRGGVATDTQYF	TGCAGCGTTGAAGGGCGTGGGGGGGTAGCTACAGATACGCAGTATTTT
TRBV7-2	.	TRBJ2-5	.	CASTPLGELGETQYF	TGTGCCAGCACTCCCCTAGGGGAACTGGGAGAGACCCAGTACTTC
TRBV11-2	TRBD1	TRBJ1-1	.	CASSPAGTGGAEAFF	TGTGCCAGCAGCCCGGCGGGGACAGGGGGAGCTGAAGCTTTCTTT
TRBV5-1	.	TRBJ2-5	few	CASSLGATQETQYF	TGCGCCAGCAGCTTGGGCGCTACTCAAGAGACCCAGTACTTC
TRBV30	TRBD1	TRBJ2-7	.	CAWRWEDRGPREQYF	TGTGCCTGGAGATGGGAGGACAGGGGGCCTCGCGAGCAGTACTTC
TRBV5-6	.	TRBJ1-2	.	CASSLVVRGHGYTF	TGTGCCAGCAGCTTGGTTGTGCGAGGGCACGGCTACACCTTC
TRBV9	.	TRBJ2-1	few	CASSVGDGNEQFF	TGTGCCAGCAGCGTGGGGGATGGCAATGAGCAGTTCTTC
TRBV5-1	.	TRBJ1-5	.	CASRRDNNQPQHF	TGCGCCAGCAGGCGGGATAACAATCAGCCCCAGCATTTT
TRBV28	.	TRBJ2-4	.	CASSLLAKNIQYF	TGTGCCAGCAGTTTACTGGCCAAAAACATTCAGTACTTC